These T cell receptor beta chains were read from a single sample in a study of blood T cell repertoires in COVID-19. Profiling relied on immunoSEQ multiplex PCR, and the TCRdb table lists in-frame clones only, not all of them. The table records 70,000 to 75,000 clones, roughly 85% of them present only once. What was sequenced was peripheral blood. These receptor sequences come from a woman aged 55-70 years with acute or convalescent COVID-19. Each CDR3 is given with its conserved first and last residue. D genes are given only for firm matches. Rows give clone size only sometimes, using once, few, many, or a class for an expanded clone.

J gene: TRBJ1-5; V gene: TRBV12-3/TRBV12-4; CDR3 length: 13; clone size: NA; D gene: TRBD1; CDR3 protein: CASRDRAHQPQHF; CDR3 DNA: TGTGCCAGCAGGGACAGGGCCCATCAGCCCCAGCATTTT
J gene: TRBJ1-6; V gene: TRBV3-1/TRBV3-2; CDR3 length: 15; clone size: NA; D gene: NA; CDR3 protein: CASSQGQNNNSPLHF; CDR3 DNA: TGTGCCAGCAGCCAAGGTCAGAATAATAATTCACCCCTCCACTTT
J gene: TRBJ2-3; V gene: TRBV28; CDR3 length: 15; clone size: NA; D gene: TRBD2; CDR3 protein: CASNTLAGGTDTQYF; CDR3 DNA: TGTGCCAGCAATACGCTAGCGGGGGGCACAGATACGCAGTATTTT
J gene: TRBJ1-2; V gene: TRBV3-1/TRBV3-2; CDR3 length: 12; clone size: once; D gene: NA; CDR3 protein: CASSPTGYGYTF; CDR3 DNA: TGTGCCAGCAGCCCAACAGGGTATGGCTACACCTTC
J gene: TRBJ2-3; V gene: TRBV5-1; CDR3 length: 17; clone size: NA; D gene: TRBD1; CDR3 protein: CASSPNPRDRSTDTQYF; CDR3 DNA: TGCGCCAGCAGCCCCAACCCAAGGGACAGAAGCACAGATACGCAGTATTTT
J gene: TRBJ2-3; V gene: TRBV5-1; CDR3 length: 12; clone size: NA; D gene: TRBD1; CDR3 protein: CASAIPGGTQYF; CDR3 DNA: TGCGCCAGCGCTATACCAGGGGGCACGCAGTATTTT
J gene: TRBJ2-3; V gene: TRBV19; CDR3 length: 17; clone size: NA; D gene: TRBD1; CDR3 protein: CASSRPVGQGVVDTQYF; CDR3 DNA: TGTGCCAGTAGTCGACCGGTCGGACAGGGGGTAGTAGATACGCAGTATTTT
J gene: TRBJ1-5; V gene: TRBV9; CDR3 length: 14; clone size: NA; D gene: NA; CDR3 protein: CASSISGGGQPQHF; CDR3 DNA: TGTGCCAGCAGCATTTCGGGGGGCGGTCAGCCCCAGCATTTT
J gene: TRBJ1-5; V gene: TRBV16; CDR3 length: 15; clone size: NA; D gene: NA; CDR3 protein: CASSHKGDSNQPQHF; CDR3 DNA: TGTGCCAGCAGCCATAAGGGGGATAGCAATCAGCCCCAGCATTTT
J gene: TRBJ1-2; V gene: TRBV19; CDR3 length: 18; clone size: NA; D gene: TRBD1; CDR3 protein: CASSIISGTGKGLYGYTF; CDR3 DNA: TGTGCCAGTAGTATTATAAGCGGGACAGGGAAGGGGCTCTATGGCTACACCTTC
J gene: TRBJ2-5; V gene: TRBV15; CDR3 length: 14; clone size: NA; D gene: NA; CDR3 protein: CATSRQDYQETQYF; CDR3 DNA: TGTGCCACCAGCAGACAAGACTACCAAGAGACCCAGTACTTC
J gene: TRBJ2-5; V gene: TRBV4-1; CDR3 length: 16; clone size: NA; D gene: TRBD1; CDR3 protein: CASSPGGRGYQETQYF; CDR3 DNA: TGCGCCAGCAGCCCTGGAGGCAGGGGGTACCAAGAGACCCAGTACTTC
J gene: TRBJ2-3; V gene: TRBV5-4; CDR3 length: 15; clone size: once; D gene: TRBD2; CDR3 protein: CASSSTSASTDTQYF; CDR3 DNA: TGTGCCAGCAGCTCGACTAGCGCAAGCACAGATACGCAGTATTTT
J gene: TRBJ1-3; V gene: TRBV7-9; CDR3 length: 16; clone size: NA; D gene: NA; CDR3 protein: CASSLEGQFSGNTIYF; CDR3 DNA: TGTGCCAGCAGCTTAGAAGGACAGTTCTCTGGAAACACCATATATTTT
J gene: TRBJ2-5; V gene: TRBV29-1; CDR3 length: 11; clone size: NA; D gene: NA; CDR3 protein: CSVRTAFTQYF; CDR3 DNA: TGCAGCGTTAGGACAGCTTTTACCCAGTACTTC
J gene: TRBJ1-3; V gene: TRBV4-1; CDR3 length: 18; clone size: NA; D gene: TRBD1; CDR3 protein: CASSQDTGGISYGNTIYF; CDR3 DNA: TGCGCCAGCAGCCAAGATACAGGGGGCATTTCCTATGGAAACACCATATATTTT
J gene: TRBJ1-3; V gene: TRBV2; CDR3 length: 15; clone size: NA; D gene: TRBD1; CDR3 protein: CASSGTGSSGNTIYF; CDR3 DNA: TGTGCCAGCAGTGGGACAGGCAGCTCTGGAAACACCATATATTTT
J gene: TRBJ1-3; V gene: TRBV10-3; CDR3 length: 14; clone size: NA; D gene: TRBD1; CDR3 protein: CAISATGEGHTIYF; CDR3 DNA: TGTGCCATCAGCGCGACAGGGGAGGGACACACCATATATTTT
J gene: TRBJ1-5; V gene: TRBV18; CDR3 length: 15; clone size: NA; D gene: NA; CDR3 protein: CASSPRERDNQPQHF; CDR3 DNA: TGTGCCAGCTCACCAAGGGAGAGGGACAATCAGCCCCAGCATTTT